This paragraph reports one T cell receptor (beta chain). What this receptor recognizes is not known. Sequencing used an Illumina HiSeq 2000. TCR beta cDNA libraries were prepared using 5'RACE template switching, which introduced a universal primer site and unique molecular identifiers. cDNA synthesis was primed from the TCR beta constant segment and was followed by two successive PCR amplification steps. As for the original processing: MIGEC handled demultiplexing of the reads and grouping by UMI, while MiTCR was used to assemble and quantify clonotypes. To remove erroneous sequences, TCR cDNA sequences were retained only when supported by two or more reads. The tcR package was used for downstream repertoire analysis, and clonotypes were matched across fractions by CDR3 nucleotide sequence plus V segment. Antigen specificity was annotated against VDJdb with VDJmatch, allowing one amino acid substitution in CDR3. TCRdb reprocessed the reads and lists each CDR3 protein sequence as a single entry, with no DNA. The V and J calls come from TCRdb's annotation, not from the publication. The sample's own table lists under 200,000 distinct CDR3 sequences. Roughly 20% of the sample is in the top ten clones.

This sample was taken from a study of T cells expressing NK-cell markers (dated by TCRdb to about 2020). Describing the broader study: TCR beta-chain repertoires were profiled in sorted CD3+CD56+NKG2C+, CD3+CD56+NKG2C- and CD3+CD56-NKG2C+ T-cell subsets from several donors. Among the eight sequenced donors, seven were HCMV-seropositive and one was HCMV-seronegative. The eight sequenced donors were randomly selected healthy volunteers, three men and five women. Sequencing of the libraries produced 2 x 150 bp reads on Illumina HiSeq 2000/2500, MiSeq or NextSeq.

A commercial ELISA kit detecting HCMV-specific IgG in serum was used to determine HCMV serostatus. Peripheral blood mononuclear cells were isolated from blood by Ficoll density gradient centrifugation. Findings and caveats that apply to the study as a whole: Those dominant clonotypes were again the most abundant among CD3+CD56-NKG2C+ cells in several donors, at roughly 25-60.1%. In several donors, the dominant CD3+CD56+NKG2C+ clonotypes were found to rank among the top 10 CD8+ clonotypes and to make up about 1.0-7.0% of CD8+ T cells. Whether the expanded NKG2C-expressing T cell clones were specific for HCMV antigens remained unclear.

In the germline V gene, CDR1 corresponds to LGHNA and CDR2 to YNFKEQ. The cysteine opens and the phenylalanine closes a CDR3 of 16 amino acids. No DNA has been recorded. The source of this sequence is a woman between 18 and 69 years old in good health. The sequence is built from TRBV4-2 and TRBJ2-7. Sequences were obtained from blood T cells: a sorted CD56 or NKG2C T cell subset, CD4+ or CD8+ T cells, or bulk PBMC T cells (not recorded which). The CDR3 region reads CASSQGIRATNYEQYF.